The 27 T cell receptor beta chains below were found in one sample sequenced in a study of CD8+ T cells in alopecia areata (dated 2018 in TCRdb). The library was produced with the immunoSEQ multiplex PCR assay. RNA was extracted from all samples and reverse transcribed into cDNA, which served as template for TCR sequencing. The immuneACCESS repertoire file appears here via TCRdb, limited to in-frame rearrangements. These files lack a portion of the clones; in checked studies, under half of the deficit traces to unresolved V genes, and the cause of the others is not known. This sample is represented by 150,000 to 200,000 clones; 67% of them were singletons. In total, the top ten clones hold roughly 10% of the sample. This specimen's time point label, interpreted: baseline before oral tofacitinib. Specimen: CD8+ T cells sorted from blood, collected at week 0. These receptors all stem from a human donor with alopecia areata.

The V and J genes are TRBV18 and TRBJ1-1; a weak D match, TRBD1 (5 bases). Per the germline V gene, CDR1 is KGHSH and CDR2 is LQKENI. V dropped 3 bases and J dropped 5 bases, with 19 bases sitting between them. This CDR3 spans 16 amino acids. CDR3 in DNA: TGTGCCAGCTCACCGCGGGGGACCCAAAGCGATACTGAAGCTTTCTTT. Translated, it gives CASSPRGTQSDTEAFF.

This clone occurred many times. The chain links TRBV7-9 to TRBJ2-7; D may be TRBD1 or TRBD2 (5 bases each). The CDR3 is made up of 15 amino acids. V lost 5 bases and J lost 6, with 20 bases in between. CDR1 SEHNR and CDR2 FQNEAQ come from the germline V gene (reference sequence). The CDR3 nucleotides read TGTGCCAGCAGCCCGCCTCTAGCTTCTGGGGGCGAGCAGTACTTC. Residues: CASSPPLASGGEQYF.

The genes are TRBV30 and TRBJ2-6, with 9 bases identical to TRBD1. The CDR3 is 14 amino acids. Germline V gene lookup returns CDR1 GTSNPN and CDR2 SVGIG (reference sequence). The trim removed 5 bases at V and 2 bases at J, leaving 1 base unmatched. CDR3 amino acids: CAWGQGTGANVLTF. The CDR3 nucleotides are TGTGCCTGGGGACAGGGGACTGGGGCCAACGTCCTGACTTTC. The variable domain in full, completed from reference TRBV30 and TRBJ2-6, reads SQTIHQWPATLVQPVGSPLSLECTVEGTSNPNLYWYRQAAGRGLQLLFYSVGIGQISSEVPQNLSASRPQDRQFILSSKKLLLSDSGFYLCAWGQGTGANVLTFGAGSRLTVL.

CDR3 protein: CASQDRVNTEAFF. The CDR3 nucleotides are TGTGCCAGCCAGGACAGAGTCAACACTGAAGCTTTCTTT. This chain joins TRBV27 and TRBJ1-1; D is possibly TRBD1 (6 bases). Germline-derived CDR1 and CDR2 are MNHEY and SMNVEV (reference sequence). The length of the CDR3 is 13 residues. V lost 8 bases and J 2 bases, leaving 12 bases between the germline ends.

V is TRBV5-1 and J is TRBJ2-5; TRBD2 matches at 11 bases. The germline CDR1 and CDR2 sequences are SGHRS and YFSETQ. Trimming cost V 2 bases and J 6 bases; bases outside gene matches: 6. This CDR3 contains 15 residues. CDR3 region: CASSFRLAGGKTQYF. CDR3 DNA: TGCGCCAGCAGCTTTCGTCTAGCGGGGGGAAAGACCCAGTACTTC.

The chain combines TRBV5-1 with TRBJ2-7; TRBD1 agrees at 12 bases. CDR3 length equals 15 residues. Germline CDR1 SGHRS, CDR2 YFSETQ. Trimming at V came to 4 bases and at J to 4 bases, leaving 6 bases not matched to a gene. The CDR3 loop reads CASSHGTGGGYEQYF. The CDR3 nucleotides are TGCGCCAGCAGCCACGGGACAGGGGGCGGTTACGAGCAGTACTTC. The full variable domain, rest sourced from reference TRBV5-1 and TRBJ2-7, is KAGVTQTPRYLIKTRGQQVTLSCSPISGHRSVSWYQQTPGQGLQFLFEYFSETQRNKGNFPGRFSGRQFSNSRSEMNVSTLELGDSALYLCASSHGTGGGYEQYFGPGTRLTVT.

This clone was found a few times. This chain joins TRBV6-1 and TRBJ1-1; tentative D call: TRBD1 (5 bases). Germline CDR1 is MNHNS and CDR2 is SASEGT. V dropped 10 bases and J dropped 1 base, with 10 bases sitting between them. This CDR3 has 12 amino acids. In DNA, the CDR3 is TGTGCCACTCAGAGGGGGAACACTGAAGCTTTCTTT. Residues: CATQRGNTEAFF.

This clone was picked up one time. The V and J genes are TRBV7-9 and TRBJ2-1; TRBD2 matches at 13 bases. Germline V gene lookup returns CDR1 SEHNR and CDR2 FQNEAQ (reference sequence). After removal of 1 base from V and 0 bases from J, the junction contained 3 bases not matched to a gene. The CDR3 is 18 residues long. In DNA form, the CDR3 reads TGTGCCAGCAGCTTAGGGGGACTAGCGGGGTTCTCCTACAATGAGCAGTTCTTC. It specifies CASSLGGLAGFSYNEQFF.

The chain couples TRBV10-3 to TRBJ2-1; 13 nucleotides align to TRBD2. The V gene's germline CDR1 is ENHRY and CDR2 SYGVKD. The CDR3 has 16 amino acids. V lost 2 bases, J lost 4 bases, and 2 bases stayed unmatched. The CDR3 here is CAISEGTSGAYNEQFF. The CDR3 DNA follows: TGTGCCATCAGTGAGGGGACTAGCGGGGCTTACAATGAGCAGTTCTTC.

The CDR3 DNA reads TGTGCCAGCAGCCAAGTTCCAGATACGCAGTATTTT. It encodes CASSQVPDTQYF. V is TRBV14 and J is TRBJ2-3; D unresolved. The CDR3 runs to 12 residues. V shed 1 base and J shed 4 bases, with 3 bases lying between them. Germline lookup yields CDR1 SGHDN and CDR2 FVKESK.

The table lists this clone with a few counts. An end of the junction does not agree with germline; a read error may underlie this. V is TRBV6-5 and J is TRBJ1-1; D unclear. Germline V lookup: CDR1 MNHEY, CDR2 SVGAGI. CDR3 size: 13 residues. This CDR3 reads CAISESKQTEAFF. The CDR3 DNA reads TGTGCCATCAGTGAGTCGAAGCAAACTGAAGCTTTCTTT.

CDR3 sequence reads: CASSQENLGIPDGYTF. The CDR3 nucleotides read TGCGCCAGCAGCCAAGAGAATCTCGGGATCCCTGATGGCTACACCTTC. V gene TRBV4-1 combines with J gene TRBJ1-2; no definite D call. Germline lookup yields CDR1 MGHRA and CDR2 YSYEKL. The length of the CDR3 is 16 residues. Trimming took 0 bases from V and 6 from J, leaving 17 bases between them.

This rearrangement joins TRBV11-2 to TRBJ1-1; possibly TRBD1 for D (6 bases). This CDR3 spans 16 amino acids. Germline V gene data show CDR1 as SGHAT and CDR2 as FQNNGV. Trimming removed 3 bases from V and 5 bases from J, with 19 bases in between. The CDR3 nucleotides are TGTGCCAGCAGCTTGGGGGAATCAGGGGAAGGAACTGAAGCTTTCTTT. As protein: CASSLGESGEGTEAFF.

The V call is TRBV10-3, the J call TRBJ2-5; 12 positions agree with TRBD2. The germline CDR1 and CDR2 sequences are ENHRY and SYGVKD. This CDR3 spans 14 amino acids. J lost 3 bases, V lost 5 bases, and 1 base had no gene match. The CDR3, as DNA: TGTGCCATCAGTAGACTAGCGGGGGAAGAGACCCAGTACTTC. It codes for CAISRLAGEETQYF.

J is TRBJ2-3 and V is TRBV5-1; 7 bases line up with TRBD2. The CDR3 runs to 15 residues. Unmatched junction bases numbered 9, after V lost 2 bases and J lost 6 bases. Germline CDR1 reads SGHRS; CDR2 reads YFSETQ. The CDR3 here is CASSFAGESVDTQYF. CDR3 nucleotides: TGCGCCAGCAGCTTTGCGGGGGAAAGTGTCGATACGCAGTATTTT.

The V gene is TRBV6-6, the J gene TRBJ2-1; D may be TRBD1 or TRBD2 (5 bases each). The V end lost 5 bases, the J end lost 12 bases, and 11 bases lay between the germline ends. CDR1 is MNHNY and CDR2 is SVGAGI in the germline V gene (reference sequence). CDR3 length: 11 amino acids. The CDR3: CASSDGTGQFF. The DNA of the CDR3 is TGTGCCAGCAGTGATGGGACGGGGCAGTTCTTC.

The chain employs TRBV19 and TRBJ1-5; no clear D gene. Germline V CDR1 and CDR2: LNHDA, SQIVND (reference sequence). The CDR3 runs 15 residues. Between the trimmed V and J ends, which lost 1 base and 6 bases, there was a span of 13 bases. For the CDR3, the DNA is TGTGCCAGTAGTATAGTAAGGGATCGGGCTCAGCCCCAGCATTTT. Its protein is CASSIVRDRAQPQHF.

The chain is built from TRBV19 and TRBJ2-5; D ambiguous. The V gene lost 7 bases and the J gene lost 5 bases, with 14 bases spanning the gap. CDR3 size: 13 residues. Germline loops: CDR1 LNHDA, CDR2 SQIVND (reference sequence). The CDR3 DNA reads TGTGCCAGTACCGATCGTGGTTTGGAGACCCAGTACTTC. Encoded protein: CASTDRGLETQYF. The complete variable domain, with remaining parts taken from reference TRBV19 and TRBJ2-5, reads DGGITQSPKYLFRKEGQNVTLSCEQNLNHDAMYWYRQDPGQGLRLIYYSQIVNDFQKGDIAEGYSVSREKKESFPLTVTSAQKNPTAFYLCASTDRGLETQYFGPGTRLLVL.

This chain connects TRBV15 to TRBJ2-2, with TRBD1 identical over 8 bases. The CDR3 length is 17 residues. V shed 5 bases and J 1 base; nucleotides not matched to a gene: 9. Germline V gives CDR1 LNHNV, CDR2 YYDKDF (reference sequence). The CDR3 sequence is CATSRFRTGGNTGELFF. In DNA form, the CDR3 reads TGTGCCACCAGCCGATTCCGAACAGGGGGGAACACCGGGGAGCTGTTTTTT. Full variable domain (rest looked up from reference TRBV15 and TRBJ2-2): DAMVIQNPRYQVTQFGKPVTLSCSQTLNHNVMYWYQQKSSQAPKLLFHYYDKDFNNEADTPDNFQSRRPNTSFCFLDIRSPGLGDTAMYLCATSRFRTGGNTGELFFGEGSRLTVL.

CDR3 bases: TGTGCCAGCAGCTTACACTCGGGGTACGAGCAGTACTTC. Its translation is CASSLHSGYEQYF. The chain has TRBV13 and TRBJ2-7; D perhaps matches TRBD2 (5 bases). The germline CDR1 and CDR2 sequences are PRHDT and FYEKMQ (reference sequence). Trimming shortened V by 2 bases and J by 4 bases, and 9 bases separated the two germline ends. CDR3 length: 13 amino acids.

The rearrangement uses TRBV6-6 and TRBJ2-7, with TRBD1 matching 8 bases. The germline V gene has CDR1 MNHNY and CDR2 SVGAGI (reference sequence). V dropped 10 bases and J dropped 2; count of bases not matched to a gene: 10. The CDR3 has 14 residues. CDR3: CATQPGQVAYEQYF. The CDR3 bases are TGTGCCACTCAACCGGGACAGGTCGCCTACGAGCAGTACTTC.

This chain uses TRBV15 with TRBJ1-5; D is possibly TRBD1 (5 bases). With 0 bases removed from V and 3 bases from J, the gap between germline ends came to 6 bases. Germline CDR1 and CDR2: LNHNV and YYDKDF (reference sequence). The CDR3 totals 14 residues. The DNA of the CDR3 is TGTGCCACCAGCAGAGAAGGGGACAATCAGCCCCAGCATTTT. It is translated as CATSREGDNQPQHF.

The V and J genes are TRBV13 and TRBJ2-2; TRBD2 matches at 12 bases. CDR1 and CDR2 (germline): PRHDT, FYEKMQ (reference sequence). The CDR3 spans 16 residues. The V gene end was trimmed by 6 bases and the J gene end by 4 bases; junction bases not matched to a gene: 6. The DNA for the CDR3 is TGTGCCAGCAGAGAGCGGACTAGCGGGGTCACCGGGGAGCTGTTTTTT. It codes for CASRERTSGVTGELFF.

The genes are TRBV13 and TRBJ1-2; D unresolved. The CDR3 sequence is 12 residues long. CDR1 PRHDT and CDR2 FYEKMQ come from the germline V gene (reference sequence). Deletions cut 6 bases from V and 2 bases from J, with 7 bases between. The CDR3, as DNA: TGTGCCAGCAGTTTGTTAAACTATGGCTACACCTTC. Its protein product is CASSLLNYGYTF.

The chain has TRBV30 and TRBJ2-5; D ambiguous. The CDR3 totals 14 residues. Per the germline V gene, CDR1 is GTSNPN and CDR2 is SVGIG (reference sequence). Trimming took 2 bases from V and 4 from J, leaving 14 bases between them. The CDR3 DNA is TGTGCCTGGAGTCCAAAGATTCACCCAGAGACCCAGTACTTC. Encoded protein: CAWSPKIHPETQYF. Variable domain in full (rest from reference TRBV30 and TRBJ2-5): SQTIHQWPATLVQPVGSPLSLECTVEGTSNPNLYWYRQAAGRGLQLLFYSVGIGQISSEVPQNLSASRPQDRQFILSSKKLLLSDSGFYLCAWSPKIHPETQYFGPGTRLLVL.

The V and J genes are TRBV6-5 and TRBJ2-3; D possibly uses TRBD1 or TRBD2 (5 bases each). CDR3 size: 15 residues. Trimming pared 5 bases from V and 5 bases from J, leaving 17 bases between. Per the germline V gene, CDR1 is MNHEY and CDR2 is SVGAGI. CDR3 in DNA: TGTGCCAGCAGTCCTCTCCGGGGCGTACGAGATACGCAGTATTTT. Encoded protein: CASSPLRGVRDTQYF.

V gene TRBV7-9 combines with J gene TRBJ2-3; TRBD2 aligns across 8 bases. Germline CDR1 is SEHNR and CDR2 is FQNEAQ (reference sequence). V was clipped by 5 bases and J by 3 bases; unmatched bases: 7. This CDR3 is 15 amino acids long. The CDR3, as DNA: TGTGCCAGCAGCGAGATAGCGGGGCCGACAGATACGCAGTATTTT. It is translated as CASSEIAGPTDTQYF.